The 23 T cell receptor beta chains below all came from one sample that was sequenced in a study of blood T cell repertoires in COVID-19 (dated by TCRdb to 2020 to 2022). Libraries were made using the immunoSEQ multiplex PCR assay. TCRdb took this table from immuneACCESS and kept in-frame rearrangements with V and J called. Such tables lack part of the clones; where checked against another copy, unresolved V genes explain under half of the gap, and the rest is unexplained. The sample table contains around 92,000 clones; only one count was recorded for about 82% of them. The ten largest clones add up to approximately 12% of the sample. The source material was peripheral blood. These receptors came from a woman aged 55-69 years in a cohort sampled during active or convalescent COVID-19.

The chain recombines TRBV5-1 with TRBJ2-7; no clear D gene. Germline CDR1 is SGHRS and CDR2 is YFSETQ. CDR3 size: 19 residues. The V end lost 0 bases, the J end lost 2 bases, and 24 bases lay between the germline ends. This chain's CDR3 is CASSLGVVQAPQSPYEQYF. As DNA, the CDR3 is TGCGCCAGCAGCTTGGGTGTCGTCCAGGCGCCCCAATCCCCCTACGAGCAGTACTTC.

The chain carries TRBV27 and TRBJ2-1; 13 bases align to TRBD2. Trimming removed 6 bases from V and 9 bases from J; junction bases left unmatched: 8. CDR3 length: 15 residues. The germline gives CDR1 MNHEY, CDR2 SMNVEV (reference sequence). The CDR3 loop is CASSPWTSGSIEQFF. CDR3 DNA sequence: TGTGCCAGCAGCCCCTGGACTAGCGGGAGCATTGAGCAGTTCTTC.

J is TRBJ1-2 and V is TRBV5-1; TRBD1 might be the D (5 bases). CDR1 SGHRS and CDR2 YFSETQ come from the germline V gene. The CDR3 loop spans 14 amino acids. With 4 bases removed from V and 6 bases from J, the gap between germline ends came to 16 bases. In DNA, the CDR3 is TGCGCCAGCAGCCCCTACACCAGGGAAGATGGCTACACCTTC. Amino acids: CASSPYTREDGYTF. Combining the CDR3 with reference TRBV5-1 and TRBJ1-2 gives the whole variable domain KAGVTQTPRYLIKTRGQQVTLSCSPISGHRSVSWYQQTPGQGLQFLFEYFSETQRNKGNFPGRFSGRQFSNSRSEMNVSTLELGDSALYLCASSPYTREDGYTFGSGTRLTVV.

CDR3 nucleotides: TGTGCCTGGAGTCGACTAGCGGGGGGTGGCACAGATACGCAGTATTTT. This translates into CAWSRLAGGGTDTQYF. The chain has TRBV30 and TRBJ2-3, with 13 nucleotides matching TRBD2. Germline V gene data show CDR1 as GTSNPN and CDR2 as SVGIG (reference sequence). The ends lost 2 bases at V and 1 base at J; junction bases unmatched: 3. The CDR3 has 16 residues.

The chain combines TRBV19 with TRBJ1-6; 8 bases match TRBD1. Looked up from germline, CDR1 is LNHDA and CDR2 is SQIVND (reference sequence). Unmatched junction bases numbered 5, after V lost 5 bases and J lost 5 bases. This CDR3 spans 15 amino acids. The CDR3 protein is CASSGRGQDNSPLHF. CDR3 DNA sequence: TGTGCCAGTAGTGGTAGGGGACAGGATAATTCACCCCTCCACTTT.

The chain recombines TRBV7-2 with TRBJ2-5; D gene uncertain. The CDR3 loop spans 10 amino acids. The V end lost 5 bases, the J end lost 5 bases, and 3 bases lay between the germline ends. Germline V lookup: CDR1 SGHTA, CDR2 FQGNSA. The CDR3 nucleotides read TGTGCCAGCAGCCGGGAGACCCAGTACTTC. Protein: CASSRETQYF. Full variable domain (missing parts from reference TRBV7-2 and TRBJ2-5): GAGVSQSPSNKVTEKGKDVELRCDPISGHTALYWYRQSLGQGLEFLIYFQGNSAPDKSGLPSDRFSAERTGGSVSTLTIQRTQQEDSAVYLCASSRETQYFGPGTRLLVL.

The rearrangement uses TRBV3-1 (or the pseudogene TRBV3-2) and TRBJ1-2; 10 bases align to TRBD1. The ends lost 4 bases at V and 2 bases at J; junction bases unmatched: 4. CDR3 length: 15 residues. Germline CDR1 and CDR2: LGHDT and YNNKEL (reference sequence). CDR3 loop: CASSPWDRGNYGYTF. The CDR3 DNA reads TGTGCCAGCAGCCCATGGGACAGGGGAAACTATGGCTACACCTTC.

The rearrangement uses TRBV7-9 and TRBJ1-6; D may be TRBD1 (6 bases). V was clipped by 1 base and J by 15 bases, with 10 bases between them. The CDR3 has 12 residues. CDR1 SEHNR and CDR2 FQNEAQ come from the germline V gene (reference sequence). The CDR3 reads CASSLGTDFLHF. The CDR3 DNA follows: TGTGCCAGCAGCTTAGGGACAGACTTCCTCCACTTT.

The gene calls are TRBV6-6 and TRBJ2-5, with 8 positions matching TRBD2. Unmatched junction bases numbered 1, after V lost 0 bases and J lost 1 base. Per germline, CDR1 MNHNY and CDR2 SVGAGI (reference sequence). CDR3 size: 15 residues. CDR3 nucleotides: TGTGCCAGCAGTTACTCAGCGGGAGCCCAAGAGACCCAGTACTTC. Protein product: CASSYSAGAQETQYF.

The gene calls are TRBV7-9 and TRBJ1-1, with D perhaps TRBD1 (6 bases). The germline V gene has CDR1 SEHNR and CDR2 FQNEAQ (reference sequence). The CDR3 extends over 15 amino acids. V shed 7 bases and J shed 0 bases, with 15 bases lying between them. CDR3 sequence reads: CASTLMGALNTEAFF. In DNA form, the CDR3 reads TGTGCCAGCACCCTGATGGGGGCCCTGAACACTGAAGCTTTCTTT.

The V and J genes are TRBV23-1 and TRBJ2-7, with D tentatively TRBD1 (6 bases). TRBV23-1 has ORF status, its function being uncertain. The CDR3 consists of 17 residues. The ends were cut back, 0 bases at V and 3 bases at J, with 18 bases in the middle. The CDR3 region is CASSQSLAGERVYEQYF. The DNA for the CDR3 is TGCGCCAGCAGTCAATCTTTGGCAGGGGAGAGGGTCTACGAGCAGTACTTC.

The CDR3, as DNA: TGTGCCAGCAGGAGGAGTTCGGACTACGAGCAGTACTTC. It yields the protein CASRRSSDYEQYF. The chain employs TRBV27 and TRBJ2-7; no firm D call. This CDR3 comprises 13 residues. Germline CDR1 and CDR2: MNHEY and SMNVEV (reference sequence). V shed 6 bases and J shed 3 bases, with 12 bases lying between them.

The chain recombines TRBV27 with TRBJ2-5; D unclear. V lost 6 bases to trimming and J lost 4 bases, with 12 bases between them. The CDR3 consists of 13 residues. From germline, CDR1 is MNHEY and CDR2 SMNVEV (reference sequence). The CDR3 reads CASRPQELETQYF. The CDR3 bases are TGTGCCAGCAGACCCCAGGAACTAGAGACCCAGTACTTC.

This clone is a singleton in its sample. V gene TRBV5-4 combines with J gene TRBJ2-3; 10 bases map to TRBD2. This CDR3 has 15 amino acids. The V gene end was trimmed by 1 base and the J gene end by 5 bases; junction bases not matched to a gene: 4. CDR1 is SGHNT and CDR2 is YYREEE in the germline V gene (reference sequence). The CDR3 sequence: CASSLRTSGRDTQYF. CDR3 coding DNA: TGTGCCAGCAGCTTGAGGACTAGCGGTAGAGATACGCAGTATTTT.

The CDR3 is CASSFQNEQFF. In DNA, the CDR3 is TGTGCCAGCAGCTTCCAAAATGAGCAGTTCTTC. V and J are TRBV7-9 and TRBJ2-1; D is ambiguous. The germline CDR1 and CDR2 sequences are SEHNR and FQNEAQ (reference sequence). The CDR3 has 11 residues. V lost 3 bases, J lost 7 bases, and 4 bases lay in between.

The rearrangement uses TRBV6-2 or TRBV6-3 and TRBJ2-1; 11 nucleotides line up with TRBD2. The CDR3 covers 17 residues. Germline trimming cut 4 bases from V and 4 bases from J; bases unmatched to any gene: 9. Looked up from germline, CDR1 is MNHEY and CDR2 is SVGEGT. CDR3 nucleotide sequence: TGTGCCAGCAGTTCCATCCCGGGACTAGCGGCTTACAATGAGCAGTTCTTC. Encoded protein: CASSSIPGLAAYNEQFF.

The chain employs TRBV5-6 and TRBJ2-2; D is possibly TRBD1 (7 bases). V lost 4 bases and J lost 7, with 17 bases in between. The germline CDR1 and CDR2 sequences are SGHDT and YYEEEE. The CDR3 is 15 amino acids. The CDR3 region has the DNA TGTGCCAGCAGCCCAGGGGGAGGACAAAGCGGGGAGCTGTTTTTT. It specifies CASSPGGGQSGELFF.

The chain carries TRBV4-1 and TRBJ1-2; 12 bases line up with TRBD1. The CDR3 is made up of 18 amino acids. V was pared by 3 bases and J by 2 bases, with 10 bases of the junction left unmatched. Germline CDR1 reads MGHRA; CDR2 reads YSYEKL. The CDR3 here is CASSHTRDRGPGNYGYTF. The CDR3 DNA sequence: TGCGCCAGCAGCCATACCCGGGACAGGGGGCCAGGGAACTATGGCTACACCTTC.

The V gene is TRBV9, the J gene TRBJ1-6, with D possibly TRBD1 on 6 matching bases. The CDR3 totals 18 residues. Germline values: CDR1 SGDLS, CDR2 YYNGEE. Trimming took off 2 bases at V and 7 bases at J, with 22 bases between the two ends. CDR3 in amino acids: CASSVDLVQGLRNSPLHF. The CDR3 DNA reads TGTGCCAGCAGCGTGGACTTGGTTCAGGGGTTGCGGAATTCACCCCTCCACTTT. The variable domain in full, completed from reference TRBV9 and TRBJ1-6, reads DSGVTQTPKHLITATGQRVTLRCSPRSGDLSVYWYQQSLDQGLQFLIQYYNGEERAKGNILERFSAQQFPDLHSELNLSSLELGDSALYFCASSVDLVQGLRNSPLHFGNGTRLTVT.

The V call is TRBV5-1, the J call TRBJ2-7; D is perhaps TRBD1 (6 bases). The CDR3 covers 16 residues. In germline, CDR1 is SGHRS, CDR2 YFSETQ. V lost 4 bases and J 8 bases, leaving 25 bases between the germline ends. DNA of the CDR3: TGCGCCAGCAGCCCCCAATGGACAGCCTCCCTGGGCAAGCAGTACTTC. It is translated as CASSPQWTASLGKQYF.

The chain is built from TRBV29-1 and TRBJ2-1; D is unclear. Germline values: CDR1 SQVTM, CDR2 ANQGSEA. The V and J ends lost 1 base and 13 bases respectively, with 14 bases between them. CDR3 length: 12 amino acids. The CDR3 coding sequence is TGCAGCGTTGAAGGGAAGTCTTACTATCAGTTCTTC. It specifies CSVEGKSYYQFF.

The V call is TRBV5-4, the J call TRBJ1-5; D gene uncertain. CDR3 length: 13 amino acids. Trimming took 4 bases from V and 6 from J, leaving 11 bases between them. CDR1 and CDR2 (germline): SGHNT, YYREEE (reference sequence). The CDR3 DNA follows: TGTGCCAGCAGCCTAAGGCCAGGTCAGCCCCAGCATTTT. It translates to CASSLRPGQPQHF. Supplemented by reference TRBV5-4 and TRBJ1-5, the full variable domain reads ETGVTQSPTHLIKTRGQQVTLRCSSQSGHNTVSWYQQALGQGPQFIFQYYREEENGRGNFPPRFSGLQFPNYSSELNVNALELDDSALYLCASSLRPGQPQHFGDGTRLSIL.

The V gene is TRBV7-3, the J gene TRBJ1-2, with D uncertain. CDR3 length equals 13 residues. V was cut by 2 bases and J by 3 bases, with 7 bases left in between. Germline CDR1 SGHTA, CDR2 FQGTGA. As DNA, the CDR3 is TGTGCCAGCAGCTTATCCCGGGACTATGGCTACACCTTC. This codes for CASSLSRDYGYTF.